A selection of T cell receptor beta chains follows, all from one sample in a study of long-term antiretroviral therapy in people with HIV. Generated by immunoSEQ multiplex PCR, the TCRdb table keeps only in-frame clones and is missing some. The table lists about 22,000 clones, roughly 82% of them singletons. The sample here was unsorted PBMCs, taken 0.1 years before starting antiretroviral therapy. The receptors originated from a man between 18 and 29 years old with HIV. The CDR3 runs from the conserved cysteine through the conserved F or W. A D gene is named only where the DNA matches it firmly. Clone size is stated in some rows and not others, as once, few, many or a class when expanded.

v_call,clone_size,j_call,d_call,cdr3_aa
TRBV13,-,TRBJ2-2,TRBD1,CASSLPGTAYGELFF
TRBV7-2,-,TRBJ2-5,-,CASSLKLSKTQYF
TRBV7-2,-,TRBJ2-3,TRBD1,CASSLAQGSVDTQYF
TRBV9,-,TRBJ1-1,TRBD1,CASSPYRGQGNEAFF
TRBV14,-,TRBJ2-1,-,CASSQAVSLSSYNEQFF
TRBV7-2,-,TRBJ2-5,-,CASSPLRGRETQYF
TRBV30,-,TRBJ1-1,-,CASTGIWTEAFF
TRBV7-2,-,TRBJ2-1,TRBD1,CASSLGQGAYEQFF
TRBV5-1,-,TRBJ2-3,TRBD2,CASSLRGGTDTQYF
TRBV27,-,TRBJ2-5,TRBD1,CASSFTRTGRGETQYF
TRBV7-9,few,TRBJ2-2,-,CAGRRQGGTGELFF
TRBV4-1,-,TRBJ1-4,-,CASSRNNEKLFF
TRBV4-3,-,TRBJ2-3,-,CASSQGGSTDTQYF
TRBV4-2,-,TRBJ1-3,-,CASSQDPGSSGNTIYF
TRBV11-3,-,TRBJ1-1,-,CASSTLTAGVSTEAFF
TRBV7-2,-,TRBJ2-7,TRBD2,CASSLTGLAGAHEQYF
TRBV19,-,TRBJ1-5,-,CASSMSAVLISNQPQHF
TRBV7-9,-,TRBJ1-4,-,CASSLVGISNEKLFF
TRBV7-3,-,TRBJ1-1,-,CASSLGVGNTEAFF
TRBV5-6,-,TRBJ1-2,-,CASSFAHRVETF
TRBV9,-,TRBJ2-5,TRBD1,CASSPSTGGETQYF
TRBV6-5,few,TRBJ2-2,-,CASSSDPTGTGELFF
TRBV7-9,-,TRBJ2-5,-,CASSQGGREEETQYF
TRBV7-2,-,TRBJ2-5,-,CASSLSRRETQYF
TRBV11-1,-,TRBJ2-7,TRBD2,CASSLGLAGYEQYF
TRBV2,-,TRBJ2-7,-,CASGSGYEQYF
TRBV7-2,-,TRBJ1-1,-,CASSSQGGYTEAFF
TRBV7-6,once,TRBJ2-1,-,CASSLEGFSSGEQFF
TRBV9,-,TRBJ1-1,-,CASSAFQSSDRGEAFF
TRBV28,-,TRBJ1-2,-,CASSPRERQIYGYTF
TRBV5-1,-,TRBJ1-1,-,CASSPDPGAVARWDTEAFF
TRBV4-3,-,TRBJ2-2,-,CASSQDLVTRELFF
TRBV29-1,-,TRBJ1-1,-,CSVEERAHEAFF
TRBV5-1,-,TRBJ2-3,TRBD1,CASSYAGTGGADTQYF
TRBV21-1,-,TRBJ2-3,-,CASSKEGIPDTQYF
TRBV7-3,-,TRBJ2-1,-,CASSLSTGFYNEQFF
TRBV14,-,TRBJ1-1,-,CASSHGVYTEAFF
TRBV7-9,-,TRBJ2-3,-,CASSFNRDDTQYF
TRBV7-2,-,TRBJ1-3,TRBD1,CASSQLEGTAISGNTIYF
TRBV13,once,TRBJ1-4,TRBD1,CASSSRTGPNEKLFF
TRBV25-1,-,TRBJ1-4,-,CASSAEKLFF
TRBV5-6,-,TRBJ2-7,TRBD2,CASSLGLAGGEQYF
TRBV27,few,TRBJ1-2,TRBD1,CASSLTSGQGAYGYTF
TRBV5-8,-,TRBJ1-2,-,CASSPQWPDSYTF
TRBV30,few,TRBJ2-5,-,CAWRLDRVGSETQYF
TRBV2,-,TRBJ2-2,-,CASSLFSGNGELFF
TRBV6-5,-,TRBJ2-1,-,CASSYGTYNEQFF
TRBV29-1,once,TRBJ2-3,TRBD1,CSVGQGRADTQYF
TRBV7-2,-,TRBJ2-7,TRBD2,CASSSLAKLYEQYF
TRBV28,-,TRBJ2-7,TRBD2,CASSLYTRGSYEQYF
TRBV19,-,TRBJ2-7,TRBD1,CASSIVSHRGHYYEQYF
TRBV28,-,TRBJ2-3,TRBD2,CASRGAGDDTDTQYF
TRBV6-1,-,TRBJ2-3,-,CASSETATTDTQYF
TRBV6-1,-,TRBJ2-2,TRBD1,CASSFGTANTGELFF
TRBV4-3,-,TRBJ1-1,TRBD1,CASSQEPQGVTEAFF